This T cell receptor (beta chain) comes out of a study of blood T cell repertoires in COVID-19. The germline gives CDR1 ENHRY, CDR2 SYGVKD. The CDR3 length is 16 residues. J gave up 0 bases and V 11 bases, and 7 bases lay outside the gene matches. Participants' own reports of clinical history determined their cohort assignment. Measured with immunoSEQ multiplex PCR; TCRdb has only the in-frame clones, and not every one. Here the sample spans 70,000 to 90,000 clones, approximately 90% being singletons. Sequenced input: PBMCs or T cells enriched from blood (not recorded which). The genes are TRBV10-3 and TRBJ2-6; 10 bases are shared with TRBD1. This TCR derives from a woman aged 45-65 years with acute COVID-19. The DNA for the CDR3 is TGTGCCCTAGGGACAGGGGCCGTCTCTGGGGCCAACGTCCTGACTTTC. This encodes CALGTGAVSGANVLTF.